This TCR beta chain was obtained from a study of T cell responses to AZD1222 COVID-19 vaccine. Background on the study: The study pooled second doses at about 4 or about 12 weeks.

The study's findings and limits: Targets within unmutated variant regions were reportedly found for nearly half of spike-specific TCRs. Donor demographics were predominantly white British with a female majority; clonal diversity may be underestimated. Just a handful of AZD1222 recipients were seropositive at baseline.

This clone was seen only once. Its target is not known. Looked up from germline, CDR1 is SGDLS and CDR2 is YYNGEE. The CDR3 has 15 amino acids. The V end lost 4 bases, the J end lost 4 bases, and 14 bases lay between the germline ends. Assay used: immunoSEQ multiplex PCR; TCRdb lists only in-frame clones, some missing. Among about 120,000 clones, 92% were seen once, and the ten largest hold around 15%. The sample here was peripheral blood, taken on day 0 of AZD1222 vaccination. V is TRBV9 and J is TRBJ1-4; D call uncertain. This TCR was sampled from an adult in good health. CDR3 sequence: CASSPGRQNNEKLFF. Here the CDR3 DNA reads TGTGCCAGCAGCCCGGGGAGGCAGAATAATGAAAAACTGTTTTTT. The full variable domain, completed using reference TRBV9 and TRBJ1-4, is DSGVTQTPKHLITATGQRVTLRCSPRSGDLSVYWYQQSLDQGLQFLIQYYNGEERAKGNILERFSAQQFPDLHSELNLSSLELGDSALYFCASSPGRQNNEKLFFGSGTQLSVL.